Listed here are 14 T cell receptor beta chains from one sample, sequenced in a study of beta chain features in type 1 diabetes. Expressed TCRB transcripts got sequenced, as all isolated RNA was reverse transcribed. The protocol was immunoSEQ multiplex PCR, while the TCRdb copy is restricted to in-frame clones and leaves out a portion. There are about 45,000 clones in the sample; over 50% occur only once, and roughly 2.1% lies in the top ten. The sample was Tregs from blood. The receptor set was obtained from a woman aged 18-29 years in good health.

The CDR3 DNA sequence: TGTGCCAGCAGCTTAGTTGCCGGGACAGATACGCAGTATTTT. Its translation: CASSLVAGTDTQYF. The chain recombines TRBV7-2 with TRBJ2-3; D not certain. Trimming removed 1 base at V and 3 bases at J, with 8 bases between. Germline lookup yields CDR1 SGHTA and CDR2 FQGNSA. This CDR3 is 14 amino acids long.

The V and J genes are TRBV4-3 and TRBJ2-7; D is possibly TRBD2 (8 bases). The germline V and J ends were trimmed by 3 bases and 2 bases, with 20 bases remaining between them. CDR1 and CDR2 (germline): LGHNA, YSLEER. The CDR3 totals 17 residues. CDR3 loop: CASSQAGRGDSTYEQYF. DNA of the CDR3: TGCGCCAGCAGCCAGGCAGGGCGGGGGGACAGCACCTACGAGCAGTACTTC.

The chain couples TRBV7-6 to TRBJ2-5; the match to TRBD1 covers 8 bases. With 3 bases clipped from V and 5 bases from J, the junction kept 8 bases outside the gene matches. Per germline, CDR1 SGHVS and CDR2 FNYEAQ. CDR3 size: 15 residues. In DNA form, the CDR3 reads TGTGCCAGCAGCTTGTCCAGGGGGCAGGGGGAGACCCAGTACTTC. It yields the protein CASSLSRGQGETQYF.

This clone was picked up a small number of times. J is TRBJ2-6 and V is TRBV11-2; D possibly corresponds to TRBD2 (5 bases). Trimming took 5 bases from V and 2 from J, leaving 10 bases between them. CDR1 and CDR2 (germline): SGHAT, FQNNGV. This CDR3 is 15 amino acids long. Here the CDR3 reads CASSRLGAGANVLTF. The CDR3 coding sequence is TGTGCCAGCAGCCGTCTCGGGGCTGGGGCCAACGTCCTGACTTTC.

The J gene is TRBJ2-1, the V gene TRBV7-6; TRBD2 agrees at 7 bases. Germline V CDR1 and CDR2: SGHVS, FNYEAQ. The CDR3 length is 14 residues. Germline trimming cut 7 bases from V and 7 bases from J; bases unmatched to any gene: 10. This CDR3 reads CASIQDPAGNEQFF. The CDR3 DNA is TGTGCCAGCATCCAAGACCCAGCGGGAAATGAGCAGTTCTTC.

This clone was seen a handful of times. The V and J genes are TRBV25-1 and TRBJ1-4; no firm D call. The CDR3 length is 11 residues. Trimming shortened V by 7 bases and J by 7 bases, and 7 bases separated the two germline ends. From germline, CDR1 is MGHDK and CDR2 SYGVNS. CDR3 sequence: CASTFSEKLFF. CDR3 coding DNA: TGTGCCAGCACATTTAGTGAAAAACTGTTTTTT.

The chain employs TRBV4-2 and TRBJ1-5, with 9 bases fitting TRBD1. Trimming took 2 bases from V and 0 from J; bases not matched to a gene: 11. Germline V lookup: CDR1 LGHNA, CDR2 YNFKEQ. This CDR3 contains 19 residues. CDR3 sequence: CASSQNPGTGSYSNQPQHF. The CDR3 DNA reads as TGTGCCAGCAGCCAAAACCCCGGGACAGGGTCGTATAGCAATCAGCCCCAGCATTTT.

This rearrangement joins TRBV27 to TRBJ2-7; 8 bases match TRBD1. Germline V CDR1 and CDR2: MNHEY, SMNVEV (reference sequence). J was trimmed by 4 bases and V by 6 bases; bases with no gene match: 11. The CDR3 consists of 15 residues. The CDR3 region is CASSFLQGALYEQYF. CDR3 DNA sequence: TGTGCCAGCAGCTTCCTTCAGGGGGCATTATACGAGCAGTACTTC.

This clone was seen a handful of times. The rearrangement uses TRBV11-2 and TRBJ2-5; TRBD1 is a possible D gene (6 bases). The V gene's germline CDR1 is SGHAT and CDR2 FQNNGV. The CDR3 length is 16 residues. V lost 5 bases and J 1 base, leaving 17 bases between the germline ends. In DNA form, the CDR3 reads TGTGCCAGCAGCCCTCAGACAGGTCACCCCCAAGAGACCCAGTACTTC. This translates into CASSPQTGHPQETQYF.

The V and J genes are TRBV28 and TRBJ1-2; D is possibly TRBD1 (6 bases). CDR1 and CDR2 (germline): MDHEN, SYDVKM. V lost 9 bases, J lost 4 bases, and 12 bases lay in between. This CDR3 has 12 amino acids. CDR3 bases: TGTGCCAGTTCCGGACAGATCTATGGCTACACCTTC. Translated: CASSGQIYGYTF.

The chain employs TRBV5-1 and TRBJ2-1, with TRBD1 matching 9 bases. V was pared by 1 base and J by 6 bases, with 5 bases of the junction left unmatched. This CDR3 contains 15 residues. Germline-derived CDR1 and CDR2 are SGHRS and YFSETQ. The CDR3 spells CASSLREQGANEQFF. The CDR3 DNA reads TGCGCCAGCAGCTTGAGGGAACAGGGGGCCAATGAGCAGTTCTTC.

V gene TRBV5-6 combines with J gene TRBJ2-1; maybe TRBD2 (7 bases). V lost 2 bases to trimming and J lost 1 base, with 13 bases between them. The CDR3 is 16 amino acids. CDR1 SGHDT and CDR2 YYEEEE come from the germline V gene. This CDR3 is CASSFEGGGSYNEQFF. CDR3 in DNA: TGTGCCAGCAGCTTTGAGGGAGGGGGATCCTACAATGAGCAGTTCTTC.

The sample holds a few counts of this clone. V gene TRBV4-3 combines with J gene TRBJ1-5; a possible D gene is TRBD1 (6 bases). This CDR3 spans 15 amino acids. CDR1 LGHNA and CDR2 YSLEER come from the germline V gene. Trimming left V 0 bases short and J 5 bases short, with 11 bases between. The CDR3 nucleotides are TGCGCCAGCAGCCAAGAGTTCCAGGGGCATCAGCCCCAGCATTTT. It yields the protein CASSQEFQGHQPQHF.

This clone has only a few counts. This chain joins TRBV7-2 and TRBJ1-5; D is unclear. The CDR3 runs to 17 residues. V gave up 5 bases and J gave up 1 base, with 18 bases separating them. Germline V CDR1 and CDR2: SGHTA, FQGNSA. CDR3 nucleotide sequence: TGTGCCAGCAGCAAAGAGGGAGGCACTTTAAGCAATCAGCCCCAGCATTTT. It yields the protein CASSKEGGTLSNQPQHF.